This TCR beta chain emerged from a study of T-cell reconstitution after alpha-beta-depleted transplantation in children. General study points: Fresh T-cell production supplied most of the T-cell counts and diversity seen one year after transplant. As was reported, about two months after transplant, alpha-beta T cells came from several hundred expanded graft clones.

To note about this clonotype: Antigen specificity is unknown.

Preparation of the TCRbeta library was carried out with unique molecular identifiers. MiXCR was run by TCRdb on the PCR reads, yielding one entry per CDR3 protein. Among approximately 1,000,000 distinct CDR3 sequences listed, 25% to 30% were seen once. Germline assignment: CDR1 SGDLS and CDR2 YYNGEE. This CDR3 has 13 amino acids. Trimming shortened V by 0 bases and J by 5 bases, and 8 bases separated the two germline ends. The clonotype was recovered from a boy in the first two years of life who had a stem cell transplant for SCID, so the T cells may come from the graft donor. V gene TRBV9 combines with J gene TRBJ2-5; no firm D call. This sample comprised PBMCs, mostly from graft donor cells, obtained 360 days after TCRalphabeta/CD19-depleted stem cell transplant. CDR3 in amino acids: CASSVGVRETQYF. CDR3 DNA: TGTGCCAGCAGCGTAGGGGTGCGGGAGACCCAGTACTTC.